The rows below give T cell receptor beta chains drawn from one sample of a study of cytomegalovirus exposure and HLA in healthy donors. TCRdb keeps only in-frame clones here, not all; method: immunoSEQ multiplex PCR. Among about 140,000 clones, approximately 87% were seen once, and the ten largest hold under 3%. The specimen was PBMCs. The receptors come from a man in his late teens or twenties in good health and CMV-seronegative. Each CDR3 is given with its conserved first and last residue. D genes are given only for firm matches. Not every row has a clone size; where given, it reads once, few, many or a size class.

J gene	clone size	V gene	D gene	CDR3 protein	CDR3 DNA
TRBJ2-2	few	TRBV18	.	CASSPLRDTGELFF	TGTGCCAGCTCACCACTCCGGGACACCGGGGAGCTGTTTTTT
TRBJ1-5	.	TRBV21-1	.	CASSRLVGGTIVMDSNQPQHF	TGTGCCAGCAGCCGATTAGTGGGAGGAACGATCGTGATGGATAGCAATCAGCCCCAGCATTTT
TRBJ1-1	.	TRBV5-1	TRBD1	CASSLAPGQGDTEAFF	TGCGCCAGCAGCTTGGCCCCGGGACAGGGAGACACTGAAGCTTTCTTT
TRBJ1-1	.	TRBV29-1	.	CSVEVAENTEAFF	TGCAGCGTTGAGGTCGCAGAGAACACTGAAGCTTTCTTT
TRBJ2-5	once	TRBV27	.	CASSFGGRETQYF	TGTGCCAGCAGTTTTGGGGGCCGGGAGACCCAGTACTTC
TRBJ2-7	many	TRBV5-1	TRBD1	CASSIGTAYEQYF	TGCGCCAGCAGCATCGGGACAGCCTACGAGCAGTACTTC
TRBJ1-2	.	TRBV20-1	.	CSASPSGGYTF	TGCAGTGCTTCACCCTCGGGGGGCTACACCTTC
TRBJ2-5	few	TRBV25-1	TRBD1	CASRPGQGRETQYF	TGTGCCAGCAGACCGGGACAGGGTCGAGAGACCCAGTACTTC
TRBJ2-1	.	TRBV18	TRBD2	CASSPFSGRSDEQFF	TGTGCCAGCTCACCTTTTAGCGGGAGGTCCGATGAGCAGTTCTTC
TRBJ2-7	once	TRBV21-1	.	CASSKVAGSYEQYF	TGTGCCAGCAGCAAGGTAGCGGGTAGCTACGAGCAGTACTTC
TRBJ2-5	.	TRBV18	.	CASSQEDQETQYF	TGTGCCAGCTCACAGGAGGACCAAGAGACCCAGTACTTC
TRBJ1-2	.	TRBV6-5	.	CASSPTLGAYGYTF	TGTGCCAGCAGTCCCACCTTGGGGGCCTATGGCTACACCTTC
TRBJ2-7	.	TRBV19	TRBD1	CASSIGRGGGNEQYF	TGTGCCAGTAGTATAGGGAGAGGGGGCGGCAACGAGCAGTACTTC
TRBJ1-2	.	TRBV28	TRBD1	CASSSSTGGGLGYGYTF	TGTGCCAGCAGTTCGTCGACAGGGGGCGGGTTGGGCTATGGCTACACCTTC
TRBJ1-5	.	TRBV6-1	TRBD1	CASSERWDRLSNQPQHF	TGTGCCAGCAGTGAAAGGTGGGACAGGTTGAGCAATCAGCCCCAGCATTTT
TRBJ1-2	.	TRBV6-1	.	CASSASDSRRNYGYTF	TGTGCCAGCAGTGCCTCGGACAGTAGACGTAACTATGGCTACACCTTC
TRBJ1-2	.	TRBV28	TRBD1	CASSFGRQGNYGYTF	TGTGCCAGCAGTTTCGGTCGACAGGGTAACTATGGCTACACCTTC
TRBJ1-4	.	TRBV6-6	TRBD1	CASRAGQGAYEKLFF	TGTGCCAGCAGGGCGGGACAGGGAGCTTACGAAAAACTGTTTTTT
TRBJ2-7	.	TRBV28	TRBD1	CASTKGQGLQYF	TGTGCCAGCACCAAGGGACAGGGACTGCAGTACTTC
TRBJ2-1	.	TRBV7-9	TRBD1	CASSYRDRGSGEQFF	TGTGCCAGCAGTTACCGGGACAGGGGGTCCGGTGAGCAGTTCTTC
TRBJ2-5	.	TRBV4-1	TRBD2	CASSQPEREGQETQYF	TGCGCCAGCAGCCAGCCCGAGCGGGAGGGCCAAGAGACCCAGTACTTC
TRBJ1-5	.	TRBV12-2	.	CASRSSSTPERWDKNNQPQHF	TGTGCAAGTCGCTCGAGTTCCACGCCCGAGAGGTGGGACAAGAACAATCAGCCCCAGCATTTT
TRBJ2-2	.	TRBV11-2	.	CASSSSTGELFF	TGTGCCAGCAGCAGCTCCACCGGGGAGCTGTTTTTT
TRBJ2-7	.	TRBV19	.	CACNRVAYEQYF	TGTGCCTGTAACCGGGTCGCCTACGAGCAGTACTTC
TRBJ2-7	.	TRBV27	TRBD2	CASSSKAGRYEQYF	TGTGCCAGCAGTTCCAAAGCGGGAAGGTACGAGCAGTACTTC
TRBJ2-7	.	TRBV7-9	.	CASSLDVASYEQYF	TGTGCCAGCAGCTTGGATGTAGCATCCTACGAGCAGTACTTC
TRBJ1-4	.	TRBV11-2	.	CASSLRIFNEKLFF	TGTGCCAGCAGCCTCAGGATCTTTAATGAAAAACTGTTTTTT
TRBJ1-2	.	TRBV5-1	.	CASSLGRAYGYTF	TGCGCCAGCAGCTTGGGCAGGGCCTATGGCTACACCTTC
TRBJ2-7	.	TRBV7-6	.	CASTLRESSYEQYF	TGTGCCAGCACCCTTCGTGAGTCATCCTACGAGCAGTACTTC
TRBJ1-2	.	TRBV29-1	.	CSVEQQGADYGYTF	TGCAGCGTCGAGCAACAGGGCGCCGACTATGGCTACACCTTC
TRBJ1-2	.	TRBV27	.	CASSLFQGFAYGYTF	TGTGCCAGCAGTTTATTTCAGGGGTTCGCTTATGGCTACACCTTC
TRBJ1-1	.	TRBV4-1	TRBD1	CASSNRQGLYTEAFF	TGCGCCAGCAGTAACAGACAGGGATTATACACTGAAGCTTTCTTT
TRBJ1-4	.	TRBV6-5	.	CASSSPRRGNEKLFF	TGTGCCAGCAGTTCCCCGAGAAGGGGAAATGAAAAACTGTTTTTT
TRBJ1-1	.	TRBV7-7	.	CASSLAQDTEAFF	TGTGCCAGCAGCTTAGCGCAGGACACTGAAGCTTTCTTT
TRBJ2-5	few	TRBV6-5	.	CASRSIEGIGETQYF	TGTGCCAGCAGGTCCATTGAGGGAATTGGGGAGACCCAGTACTTC
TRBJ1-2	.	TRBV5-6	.	CASSLTVRRVPMGYTF	TGTGCCAGCAGCCTCACAGTACGGCGGGTCCCTATGGGCTACACCTTC
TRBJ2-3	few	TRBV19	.	CASSIFGGTQYF	TGTGCCAGTAGTATTTTTGGAGGGACGCAGTATTTT
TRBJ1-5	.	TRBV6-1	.	CASRGQGHSNQPQHF	TGTGCCAGCAGGGGCCAGGGACATAGCAATCAGCCCCAGCATTTT
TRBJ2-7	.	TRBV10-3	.	CAISESGLFQNEQYF	TGTGCCATCAGTGAGTCGGGACTTTTCCAGAACGAGCAGTACTTC
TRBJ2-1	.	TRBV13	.	CASSTRSRNEQFF	TGTGCCAGCAGCACGCGTAGTCGCAATGAGCAGTTCTTC
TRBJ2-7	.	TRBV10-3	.	CAIQGQGESYEQYF	TGTGCCATCCAGGGGCAGGGAGAATCCTACGAGCAGTACTTC
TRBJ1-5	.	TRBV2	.	CASSDYGGSNQPQHF	TGTGCCAGCAGTGATTATGGGGGGAGCAATCAGCCCCAGCATTTT
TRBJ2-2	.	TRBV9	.	CASSAITSSDGELFF	TGTGCCAGCAGCGCGATCACTAGCTCCGACGGGGAGCTGTTTTTT